This T cell receptor (beta chain) stems from a study of PD-1 blockade in classical Hodgkin lymphoma. Study-level points and caveats: Healthy donors were reported to have higher baseline TCR diversity than newly diagnosed patients. What caused the repertoire differences, perhaps disease activity or prior therapy, remains undefined.

The germline V and J ends were trimmed by 5 bases and 1 base, with 14 bases remaining between them. Germline CDR1 reads LNHDA; CDR2 reads SQIVND (reference sequence). The CDR3 consists of 16 residues. As concerns this clone: Its matching antigen is unknown.

Time point meaning: newly diagnosed, previously untreated cHL patient sample. Magnetic depletion of unwanted cells isolated CD4+ T cells from thawed PBMCs. Comparison samples consisted of PBMCs from newly diagnosed, untreated classical Hodgkin lymphoma. This table comes from immunoSEQ multiplex PCR, and its TCRdb copy is limited to in-frame clones, with some not included. The sample has fewer than 40,000 clones, around 89% seen once; the top ten hold approximately 0.2%. The sample was CD4+ T cells from blood. J is TRBJ1-4 and V is TRBV19; the D is unclear. The TCR comes from a human donor with classical Hodgkin lymphoma. The CDR3 loop reads CASSRVTTLTNEKLFF. CDR3 nucleotides: TGTGCCAGTAGTCGGGTGACAACTCTAACTAATGAAAAACTGTTTTTT.